This T cell receptor beta chain stems from a study of cytomegalovirus exposure and HLA in healthy donors. Only a few counts were recorded for this clone. PCR employed 60 Vbeta and 13 Jbeta primers. TCRdb's table, derived via immunoSEQ multiplex PCR, lists solely in-frame clones and lacks some. Among about 150,000 clones listed, approximately 72% were seen once. Germline V CDR1 and CDR2: SEHNR, FQNEAQ (reference sequence). V was pared by 4 bases and J by 6 bases, with 10 bases between. This CDR3 region has 13 residues. This TCR derives from a man aged 35 to 55 in good health and CMV-seronegative. Sequencing used PBMCs. The rearrangement links TRBV7-9 to TRBJ1-5; possible D gene TRBD1, 5 bases. CDR3 DNA: TGTGCCAGCAGCTCGGGACTGACTCAGCCCCAGCATTTT. Its translation: CASSSGLTQPQHF.